The T cell receptor beta chain under discussion was sequenced for a study of cytomegalovirus exposure and HLA in healthy donors. Libraries were prepared by immunoSEQ multiplex PCR; TCRdb keeps only in-frame clonotypes and omits some of them. The sample has 70,000 or so clones, roughly 92% seen once. Material for sequencing was PBMCs. The origin of this receptor is a woman under 30 in good health and CMV-seropositive.

The CDR3 is CASSQPGQGVTPQHF. The CDR3 bases are TGCGCCAGCAGCCAGCCGGGACAGGGCGTTACTCCCCAGCATTTT. This sequence joins TRBV4-1 and TRBJ1-5, with TRBD1 matching 9 bases. The CDR3 sequence is 15 residues long. After removal of 3 bases from V and 10 bases from J, the junction contained 10 bases not matched to a gene. CDR1 MGHRA and CDR2 YSYEKL come from the germline V gene.